The 26 T cell receptor beta chains listed next were all sequenced from one sample in a study of blood T cell repertoires in COVID-19 (dated by TCRdb to 2020 to 2022). The library was generated by the immunoSEQ multiplex PCR assay. The table was pulled from immuneACCESS by TCRdb, which kept in-frame rearrangements only. Such tables lose some clones; where checked, under half of the loss comes from unresolved V genes, and the rest has no known cause. The sample contains just over 250,000 clones, about 87% of them found a single time. Under 4.5% of the sample is held by the ten biggest clonotypes. The sequencing sample was made of peripheral blood. Receptors originate from a man aged 55 to 70 who had recovered from COVID-19.

The chain recombines TRBV5-1 with TRBJ1-5; 7 nucleotides agree with TRBD1. The CDR3 sequence is 14 residues long. V shed 2 bases, J shed 5 bases, and the junction held 4 bases outside the gene matches. Germline lookup yields CDR1 SGHRS and CDR2 YFSETQ. As DNA, the CDR3 is TGCGCCAGCAGCTTAGAGGGGGCGGATCAGCCCCAGCATTTT. Translating it yields CASSLEGADQPQHF. Combining the CDR3 with reference TRBV5-1 and TRBJ1-5 gives the whole variable domain KAGVTQTPRYLIKTRGQQVTLSCSPISGHRSVSWYQQTPGQGLQFLFEYFSETQRNKGNFPGRFSGRQFSNSRSEMNVSTLELGDSALYLCASSLEGADQPQHFGDGTRLSIL.

This rearrangement joins TRBV19 to TRBJ2-1, with 9 bases identical to TRBD2. This CDR3 is built from 14 residues. V lost 3 bases to trimming and J lost 10 bases; unmatched junction nucleotides: 7. Looked up from germline, CDR1 is LNHDA and CDR2 is SQIVND (reference sequence). The CDR3 bases are TGTGCCAGTAGTATCAGCGGGGGGAGGAGGGAGCAGTTCTTC. Amino acid sequence: CASSISGGRREQFF.

This sequence joins TRBV6-2 or TRBV6-3 and TRBJ2-1; 11 bases agree with TRBD2. V was clipped by 5 bases and J by 4 bases; unmatched bases: 13. CDR1 is MNHEY and CDR2 is SVGEGT in the germline V gene. The CDR3 length is 18 residues. The CDR3 reads CASSVGLSGGARYNEQFF. CDR3 sequence (DNA): TGTGCCAGCAGTGTGGGGCTTAGCGGGGGGGCAAGGTACAATGAGCAGTTCTTC.

V is TRBV5-1 and J is TRBJ2-3; 11 nucleotides match TRBD2. The CDR3 is made up of 15 amino acids. CDR1 is SGHRS, CDR2 YFSETQ, per germline. The ends lost 4 bases at V and 9 bases at J; junction bases unmatched: 10. Here the CDR3 reads CASSQTSGDSQTQYF. Written as DNA, the CDR3 is TGCGCCAGCAGCCAGACTAGCGGGGACTCCCAGACGCAGTATTTT. Complete variable domain (other parts from reference TRBV5-1 and TRBJ2-3): KAGVTQTPRYLIKTRGQQVTLSCSPISGHRSVSWYQQTPGQGLQFLFEYFSETQRNKGNFPGRFSGRQFSNSRSEMNVSTLELGDSALYLCASSQTSGDSQTQYFGPGTRLTVL.

The V gene is TRBV7-2, the J gene TRBJ2-7, with 8 bases matching TRBD1. Germline CDR1 and CDR2: SGHTA and FQGNSA. This CDR3 has 15 amino acids. V was pared by 5 bases and J by 4 bases, with 10 bases of the junction left unmatched. This CDR3 reads CASSPSGQVAYEQYF. The CDR3, as DNA: TGTGCCAGCAGCCCTTCGGGACAGGTTGCTTACGAGCAGTACTTC.

This chain connects TRBV19 to TRBJ1-2; D may be TRBD1 (6 bases). This CDR3 comprises 16 residues. Germline V gene data show CDR1 as LNHDA and CDR2 as SQIVND (reference sequence). Trimming took 7 bases from V and 2 from J, leaving 20 bases between them. Written as DNA, the CDR3 is TGTGCCAGTACCACCCCTCAGGGGCGCGGAAACTATGGCTACACCTTC. The encoded protein is CASTTPQGRGNYGYTF.

The chain couples TRBV18 to TRBJ1-1, with TRBD1 matching over 7 bases. In germline, CDR1 is KGHSH, CDR2 LQKENI. Trimming removed 5 bases from V and 4 bases from J; junction bases left unmatched: 10. This CDR3 comprises 15 residues. DNA for the CDR3: TGTGCCAGCTCATCAGCACAGGGGTTGGGCACTGAAGCTTTCTTT. Its translation: CASSSAQGLGTEAFF.

The rearrangement joins TRBV11-1 to TRBJ2-5; TRBD1 matches at 8 bases. The CDR3 sequence is 14 residues long. Germline assignment: CDR1 SGHAT and CDR2 FQDESV (reference sequence). With 5 bases clipped from V and 2 bases from J, the junction kept 4 bases outside the gene matches. The CDR3 DNA is TGTGCCAGCAGCCGCGACAGGGGTCAAGAGACCCAGTACTTC. This translates into CASSRDRGQETQYF.

This chain connects TRBV2 to TRBJ1-1; 7 bases match TRBD1. Looked up from germline, CDR1 is SNHLY and CDR2 is FYNNEI. The CDR3 has 14 residues. The V segment lost 6 bases and the J segment 1 base; nucleotides outside the gene matches: 5. The CDR3 loop is CASRPRGTNTEAFF. CDR3 sequence (DNA): TGTGCCAGCAGGCCCAGGGGGACGAACACTGAAGCTTTCTTT.

This clone was observed once. The J gene is TRBJ2-3, the V gene TRBV6-6, with D unresolved. Trimming took 4 bases from V and 5 from J, leaving 16 bases between them. CDR1 is MNHNY and CDR2 is SVGAGI in the germline V gene (reference sequence). CDR3 size: 15 residues. In DNA, the CDR3 is TGTGCCAGCAGTTCCCCTGATCGAGTAAGAGATACGCAGTATTTT. Translating gives CASSSPDRVRDTQYF.

V and J are TRBV19 and TRBJ2-1; 8 nucleotides agree with TRBD1. V was pared by 8 bases and J by 6 bases, with 9 bases of the junction left unmatched. CDR3 size: 14 residues. Germline CDR1 and CDR2: LNHDA and SQIVND (reference sequence). The CDR3 coding sequence is TGTGCCAGTCGCGAAAGAACAGGGGGCAATGAGCAGTTCTTC. It codes for CASRERTGGNEQFF.

This rearrangement joins TRBV5-1 to TRBJ2-2; 7 bases align to TRBD1. Germline lookup yields CDR1 SGHRS and CDR2 YFSETQ. V dropped 0 bases and J dropped 6; count of bases not matched to a gene: 5. CDR3 size: 15 residues. CDR3 nucleotides: TGCGCCAGCAGCTTGGACGGGACAGTTCCCGGGGAGCTGTTTTTT. Protein product: CASSLDGTVPGELFF.

The J gene is TRBJ2-5, the V gene TRBV5-1; D gene ambiguous. V lost 0 bases and J lost 4, with 4 bases in between. The CDR3 is 12 residues long. Germline CDR1 and CDR2: SGHRS and YFSETQ. The CDR3 DNA follows: TGCGCCAGCAGCTTGGGAGTAGAGACCCAGTACTTC. Protein: CASSLGVETQYF.

The table lists this clone with a count of one. J is TRBJ1-4 and V is TRBV5-1; 7 bases fit TRBD1. J was trimmed by 5 bases and V by 4 bases; bases with no gene match: 8. This CDR3 is 15 amino acids long. The germline CDR1 and CDR2 sequences are SGHRS and YFSETQ. CDR3 coding DNA: TGCGCCAGCAGCCTACCGGGACAGCTCAATGAAAAACTGTTTTTT. As protein: CASSLPGQLNEKLFF.

This clone appeared a few times. The V gene is TRBV7-9, the J gene TRBJ1-1, with 8 bases fitting TRBD1. Germline trimming cut 9 bases from V and 4 bases from J; bases unmatched to any gene: 4. Germline V gives CDR1 SEHNR, CDR2 FQNEAQ (reference sequence). This CDR3 is 12 amino acids long. The CDR3 here is CASDRGGTEAFF. CDR3 DNA sequence: TGTGCCAGTGACAGGGGTGGCACTGAAGCTTTCTTT. Based on the CDR3 plus reference TRBV7-9 and TRBJ1-1, the full variable domain is DTGVSQNPRHKITKRGQNVTFRCDPISEHNRLYWYRQTLGQGPEFLTYFQNEAQLEKSRLLSDRFSAERPKGSFSTLEIQRTEQGDSAMYLCASDRGGTEAFFGQGTRLTVV.

This clone has just a few counts. The V and J genes are TRBV29-1 and TRBJ1-5; a weak D match, TRBD1 (5 bases). CDR1 is SQVTM and CDR2 is ANQGSEA in the germline V gene. This CDR3 has 12 amino acids. V lost 8 bases, J lost 4 bases, and 12 bases lay in between. CDR3 in amino acids: CSRTRGNQPQHF. Here the CDR3 DNA reads TGCAGCCGGACCCGGGGGAATCAGCCCCAGCATTTT. The full variable domain, with the rest looked up from reference TRBV29-1 and TRBJ1-5, is SAVISQKPSRDICQRGTSLTIQCQVDSQVTMMFWYRQQPGQSLTLIATANQGSEATYESGFVIDKFPISRPNLTFSTLTVSNMSPEDSSIYLCSRTRGNQPQHFGDGTRLSIL.

The chain has TRBV6-6 and TRBJ2-2, with D tentatively TRBD1 (6 bases). The CDR3 covers 17 residues. Per germline, CDR1 MNHNY and CDR2 SVGAGI (reference sequence). V lost 5 bases and J 4 bases, leaving 20 bases between the germline ends. CDR3 in amino acids: CASSQHPQGASTGELFF. Written as DNA, the CDR3 is TGTGCCAGCAGTCAGCACCCACAGGGAGCGAGCACCGGGGAGCTGTTTTTT.

This clone appeared once. The V call is TRBV4-1, the J call TRBJ1-6; TRBD1 agrees at 7 bases. V was pared by 5 bases and J by 8 bases, with 12 bases of the junction left unmatched. CDR1 and CDR2 (germline): MGHRA, YSYEKL. This CDR3 spans 16 amino acids. CDR3 DNA sequence: TGCGCCAGCAGCAGCCGGACGGGCCAGGGGGATTCACCCCTCCACTTT. Its translation is CASSSRTGQGDSPLHF.

This CDR3 is CASSVEGVGYNEQYF. DNA of the CDR3: TGTGCCAGCAGCGTAGAGGGGGTAGGGTATAACGAGCAGTACTTC. This chain joins TRBV9 and TRBJ2-7; tentatively, D is TRBD1 (6 bases). V lost 0 bases, J lost 5 bases, and 15 bases lay in between. The CDR3 loop spans 15 amino acids. Germline lookup yields CDR1 SGDLS and CDR2 YYNGEE.

The J gene is TRBJ2-3, the V gene TRBV5-1; D is possibly TRBD2 (6 bases). The CDR3 loop spans 16 amino acids. Germline V gene sequence: CDR1 SGHRS, CDR2 YFSETQ. V was cut by 4 bases and J by 0 bases, with 15 bases left in between. CDR3 sequence (DNA): TGCGCCAGCAGCAGGTTAGCGGTGACTAGCACAGATACGCAGTATTTT. Encoded protein: CASSRLAVTSTDTQYF.

The V call is TRBV13, the J call TRBJ1-2; D not resolved. The germline V gene encodes CDR1 PRHDT and CDR2 FYEKMQ (reference sequence). V was shortened by 5 bases and J by 6 bases, with 19 bases between the two germline ends. There are 15 residues in the CDR3. This chain's CDR3 is CASSPWALAPNGYTF. DNA of the CDR3: TGTGCCAGCAGCCCCTGGGCCCTGGCACCGAATGGCTACACCTTC.

The V and J genes are TRBV19 and TRBJ2-4, with D tentatively TRBD2 (5 bases). The V end lost 3 bases, the J end lost 7 bases, and 19 bases lay between the germline ends. The CDR3 has 16 amino acids. Germline-derived CDR1 and CDR2 are LNHDA and SQIVND (reference sequence). CDR3 loop: CASSIGFTSGGNIQYF. The CDR3 DNA follows: TGTGCCAGTAGTATCGGCTTCACCAGCGGCGGTAACATTCAGTACTTC.

This sequence joins TRBV19 and TRBJ2-3; D is ambiguous. Per the germline V gene, CDR1 is LNHDA and CDR2 is SQIVND (reference sequence). The CDR3 runs 15 residues. With 5 bases removed from V and 0 bases from J, the gap between germline ends came to 12 bases. CDR3 nucleotides: TGTGCCAGTAGTCCCCGGTCATATAGCACAGATACGCAGTATTTT. This translates into CASSPRSYSTDTQYF.

The chain links TRBV9 to TRBJ2-4; no definite D call. The CDR3 contains 13 residues. V was trimmed by 1 base and J by 6 bases, leaving 8 bases between them. CDR1 is SGDLS and CDR2 is YYNGEE in the germline V gene. The CDR3 DNA sequence: TGTGCCAGCAGCGTATCGACGGGAAACATTCAGTACTTC. This translates into CASSVSTGNIQYF.

The gene calls are TRBV5-1 and TRBJ2-1; 7 bases are shared with TRBD2. CDR1 and CDR2 (germline): SGHRS, YFSETQ. The CDR3 is made up of 12 amino acids. Trimming took 6 bases from V and 10 from J; bases not matched to a gene: 7. CDR3 nucleotide sequence: TGCGCCAGCATCCGAATCGGGGGGGAGCAGTTCTTC. Its protein is CASIRIGGEQFF.

The chain couples TRBV2 to TRBJ2-3, with a tentative D call TRBD1 (5 bases). This CDR3 has 14 amino acids. V lost 7 bases, J lost 0 bases, and 11 bases lay in between. Germline V gene sequence: CDR1 SNHLY, CDR2 FYNNEI. CDR3 loop: CASTNGASTDTQYF. CDR3 nucleotides: TGTGCCAGCACCAATGGGGCTAGCACAGATACGCAGTATTTT.